Ten or more counts support the clone carrying this T cell receptor beta chain. Its antigen is not known. Pregnant or lactating patients and those with other autoimmune diseases or uncontrolled infections were excluded. Serum thyroxine and TRAb, along with clinical symptoms, thyroid ultrasound and orbital computed tomography, were what diagnosis relied on. This entry is derived from a study of Graves' ophthalmopathy and Graves' hyperthyroidism. Study findings and constraints: The study's model predicted ophthalmopathy progression at about 71% sensitivity and 72.22% specificity. Detected in blood as well were most expanded thyroid clonotypes with frequency above 0.001.

Amplified TCR beta CDR3 regions were obtained using RNA transcripts as template. The workflow started with a first-round RT-PCR run with HTBI primers and then moved on to a second-round multiplex PCR. Using its own MiXCR run on the multiplex PCR reads, TCRdb lists one record per CDR3 protein. In the table there are roughly 350,000 distinct CDR3 sequences, about 17% of which are singletons. Germline CDR1 is SEHNR and CDR2 is FQNEAQ (reference sequence). CDR3 size: 14 residues. Between the trimmed V and J ends, which lost 2 bases and 8 bases, there was a span of 16 bases. The origin of this receptor is an adult woman with stable Graves' hyperthyroidism. Sequenced: peripheral blood. The chain has TRBV7-9 and TRBJ2-7, with no clear D. CDR3: CASSLPYSPAQQYF. The CDR3 nucleotides read TGTGCCAGCAGCTTACCTTACTCTCCTGCGCAGCAGTACTTC.